These 24 T cell receptor beta chains originate from one sample sequenced in a study of T-cell memory formation after mild COVID-19. One entry per CDR3 protein results from TCRdb running MiXCR on the 5' RACE reads. In the table there are about 210,000 distinct CDR3 sequences, approximately 30% of which are singletons. Material for sequencing was PBMCs or a T cell subset sorted from them (not recorded which). Receptor source: an adult woman who had mild COVID-19 (a few samples of this study predate the infection). Cell type and time point are not known.

This clonotype was counted a few times. The chain recombines TRBV29-1 with TRBJ1-1; TRBD1 is a possible D gene (5 bases). Germline lookup yields CDR1 SQVTM and CDR2 ANQGSEA. The V and J ends lost 7 bases and 5 bases respectively, with 17 bases between them. There are 13 residues in the CDR3. CDR3 nucleotide sequence: TGCAGCGCCGCGGGGGTCAGACGGACTGAAGCTTTCTTT. Amino acids: CSAAGVRRTEAFF.

This chain uses TRBV5-4 with TRBJ1-2; tentative D call: TRBD1 (5 bases). Germline lookup yields CDR1 SGHNT and CDR2 YYREEE (reference sequence). CDR3 length: 14 amino acids. V shed 0 bases and J shed 3 bases, with 9 bases lying between them. The CDR3 region has the DNA TGTGCCAGCAGCTTGGAAAGGGGACACTATGGCTACACCTTC. Translating gives CASSLERGHYGYTF.

This clonotype occurred a few times. The chain has TRBV2 and TRBJ2-3; D is perhaps TRBD1 or TRBD2 (6 bases each). The V end was cut by 7 bases, the J end by 3 bases, with 11 bases between. The CDR3 has 13 residues. Germline loops: CDR1 SNHLY, CDR2 FYNNEI. The DNA of the CDR3 is TGTGCCAGCACCTGGGGGGCTACAGATACGCAGTATTTT. Its translation: CASTWGATDTQYF.

CDR3 in amino acids: CSVEFGAYEQYF. In DNA form, the CDR3 reads TGCAGCGTTGAGTTCGGTGCCTACGAGCAGTACTTC. The V gene is TRBV29-1, the J gene TRBJ2-7; D not certain. CDR3 length: 12 residues. V was shortened by 3 bases and J by 2 bases, with 8 bases between the two germline ends. Germline CDR1 is SQVTM and CDR2 is ANQGSEA.

There are a few counts of this clonotype. The chain uses TRBV20-1 and TRBJ2-1, with 7 positions matching TRBD1. Unmatched junction bases numbered 5, after V lost 0 bases and J lost 0 bases. The V gene's germline CDR1 is DFQATT and CDR2 SNEGSKA (reference sequence). This CDR3 contains 16 residues. The CDR3 loop is CSARDADRSSYNEQFF. The CDR3 DNA is TGCAGTGCTAGAGACGCGGACAGGTCCTCCTACAATGAGCAGTTCTTC.

This clonotype has a handful of counts. The chain recombines TRBV5-6 with TRBJ1-2, with a tentative D call TRBD1 (6 bases). The germline gives CDR1 SGHDT, CDR2 YYEEEE. The ends were cut back, 0 bases at V and 2 bases at J, with 11 bases in the middle. The CDR3 has 15 residues. The chain's CDR3 is CASSLDGGRNYGYTF. The CDR3 bases are TGTGCCAGCAGCTTGGATGGGGGGCGCAACTATGGCTACACCTTC.

The rearrangement joins TRBV2 to TRBJ2-2; 8 bases fit TRBD2. The CDR3 sequence is 16 residues long. The J segment lost 1 base and the V segment lost 2 bases, leaving 3 bases of the junction unmatched. Germline CDR1 reads SNHLY; CDR2 reads FYNNEI. CDR3 in amino acids: CASSELGLENTGELFF. The DNA of the CDR3 is TGTGCCAGCAGTGAACTGGGACTAGAGAACACCGGGGAGCTGTTTTTT.

V gene TRBV19 combines with J gene TRBJ2-7; D might be TRBD2 (5 bases). Deletions cut 1 base from V and 3 bases from J, with 13 bases between. The CDR3 contains 15 residues. CDR1 is LNHDA, CDR2 SQIVND, per germline (reference sequence). In DNA, the CDR3 is TGTGCCAGTAGTATAGGAATCTCCGGGATCTACGAGCAGTACTTC. This encodes CASSIGISGIYEQYF.

This chain links TRBV29-1 with TRBJ1-1, with TRBD1 matching over 10 bases. Germline V lookup: CDR1 SQVTM, CDR2 ANQGSEA. The CDR3 contains 14 residues. Trimming removed 2 bases from V and 10 bases from J; junction bases left unmatched: 10. The DNA of the CDR3 is TGCAGCGTTGAAATACTGACAGGGGGCGGTGGAGCTTTCTTT. This gives the protein CSVEILTGGGGAFF. The variable domain in full, completed from reference TRBV29-1 and TRBJ1-1, reads SAVISQKPSRDICQRGTSLTIQCQVDSQVTMMFWYRQQPGQSLTLIATANQGSEATYESGFVIDKFPISRPNLTFSTLTVSNMSPEDSSIYLCSVEILTGGGGAFFGQGTRLTVV.

This clonotype was counted only a few times. The genes are TRBV7-8 and TRBJ2-1; perhaps TRBD2 as D (7 bases). V was trimmed by 5 bases and J by 6 bases, leaving 17 bases between them. The CDR3 covers 15 residues. CDR1 is SGHVS and CDR2 is FQNEAQ in the germline V gene. The CDR3 loop is CASSPNHREGNEQFF. The DNA for the CDR3 is TGTGCCAGCAGCCCAAACCACAGGGAGGGCAATGAGCAGTTCTTC.

This clonotype was recorded a few times. The chain is built from TRBV5-1 and TRBJ2-6; D gene ambiguous. Per the germline V gene, CDR1 is SGHRS and CDR2 is YFSETQ. The CDR3 is 15 amino acids. V was cut by 2 bases and J by 0 bases, with 6 bases left in between. The CDR3: CASSFTSSGANVLTF. CDR3 nucleotide sequence: TGCGCCAGCAGCTTTACAAGCTCTGGGGCCAACGTCCTGACTTTC.

This clonotype was counted between two and nine times. V usage is TRBV20-1 and J usage is TRBJ2-7, with D possibly being TRBD2 (6 bases). Germline lookup yields CDR1 DFQATT and CDR2 SNEGSKA (reference sequence). Trimming removed 1 base from V and 2 bases from J, with 9 bases in between. The CDR3 sequence is 13 residues long. The CDR3 here is CSARVEGPYEQYF. CDR3 sequence (DNA): TGCAGTGCTAGAGTGGAGGGCCCCTACGAGCAGTACTTC.

V and J are TRBV10-2 and TRBJ2-5; D is perhaps TRBD2 (6 bases). V lost 6 bases and J 5 bases, leaving 13 bases between the germline ends. Germline CDR1 is WSHSY and CDR2 is SAAADI. The CDR3 runs to 13 residues. The CDR3 coding sequence is TGCGCCAGCAGCCCGGCAGGGAGGGAGACCCAGTACTTC. Protein: CASSPAGRETQYF.

V is TRBV20-1 and J is TRBJ2-2; TRBD1 is a possible D gene (6 bases). This CDR3 region has 16 residues. The V end lost 8 bases, the J end lost 2 bases, and 21 bases lay between the germline ends. Germline loops: CDR1 DFQATT, CDR2 SNEGSKA (reference sequence). CDR3 nucleotide sequence: TGCAGTACGAGGGGCCTCGGACAGATTAACACCGGGGAGCTGTTTTTT. This sequence encodes CSTRGLGQINTGELFF.

V usage is TRBV19 and J usage is TRBJ1-1, with a tentative D call TRBD1 (5 bases). From germline, CDR1 is LNHDA and CDR2 SQIVND (reference sequence). V lost 5 bases, J lost 4 bases, and 11 bases lay in between. The CDR3 length is 13 residues. In nucleotides, the CDR3 is TGTGCCAGTAGTTCCGACAGACGCACTGAAGCTTTCTTT. Residues: CASSSDRRTEAFF. The full variable domain, completed using reference TRBV19 and TRBJ1-1, is DGGITQSPKYLFRKEGQNVTLSCEQNLNHDAMYWYRQDPGQGLRLIYYSQIVNDFQKGDIAEGYSVSREKKESFPLTVTSAQKNPTAFYLCASSSDRRTEAFFGQGTRLTVV.

The CDR3 region has the DNA TGTGCCAGTAGTATAGTGAGCGGGAGGGCCGGCACAGATACGCAGTATTTT. Residues: CASSIVSGRAGTDTQYF. V and J are TRBV19 and TRBJ2-3, with TRBD2 matching 10 bases. V was pared by 1 base and J by 1 base, with 5 bases of the junction left unmatched. CDR1 LNHDA and CDR2 SQIVND come from the germline V gene (reference sequence). The CDR3 contains 17 residues.

The chain has TRBV2 and TRBJ1-3; D might be TRBD1 (5 bases). The V gene's germline CDR1 is SNHLY and CDR2 FYNNEI. Trimming pared 5 bases from V and 0 bases from J, leaving 11 bases between. The CDR3 runs to 15 residues. Written as DNA, the CDR3 is TGTGCCAGCAGTCAAGGACACCTCTCTGGAAACACCATATATTTT. This gives the protein CASSQGHLSGNTIYF.

This rearrangement joins TRBV7-9 to TRBJ2-2; D gene unclear. This CDR3 has 15 residues. Germline CDR1 and CDR2: SEHNR and FQNEAQ (reference sequence). The V gene lost 1 base and the J gene lost 0 bases, with 6 bases spanning the gap. CDR3: CASSLGRSNTGELFF. The CDR3 DNA is TGTGCCAGCAGCTTAGGCAGATCGAACACCGGGGAGCTGTTTTTT.

The CDR3 here is CASSLRLFNEQFF. CDR3 nucleotides: TGTGCCAGCAGCTTAAGACTGTTCAATGAGCAGTTCTTC. The rearrangement uses TRBV7-6 and TRBJ2-1; D is undetermined. Germline CDR1 and CDR2: SGHVS and FNYEAQ. V was shortened by 2 bases and J by 6 bases, with 8 bases between the two germline ends. The CDR3 has 13 residues.

The chain combines TRBV24-1 with TRBJ2-3, with 9 bases fitting TRBD1. Germline V gives CDR1 KGHDR, CDR2 SFDVKD. V lost 5 bases to trimming and J lost 5 bases; unmatched junction nucleotides: 7. This CDR3 has 15 residues. This CDR3 is CATSVGDREVDTQYF. CDR3 in DNA: TGTGCCACCAGTGTGGGGGACAGGGAAGTAGATACGCAGTATTTT.

This clonotype has a single count. CDR3 in DNA: TGTGCCAGCAGTCTTTTTTTTTGGAGTACAGCTAACTATGGCTACACCTTC. It encodes CASSLFFWSTANYGYTF. This sequence joins TRBV27 and TRBJ1-2; D remains ambiguous. The CDR3 spans 17 residues. Germline V gives CDR1 MNHEY, CDR2 SMNVEV (reference sequence). Trimming took 5 bases from V and 0 from J, leaving 19 bases between them.

The J gene is TRBJ2-5, the V gene TRBV4-3, with D perhaps matching TRBD2 (5 bases). Germline-derived CDR1 and CDR2 are LGHNA and YSLEER. CDR3 length: 13 amino acids. The V and J ends lost 2 bases and 5 bases respectively, with 9 bases between them. The CDR3 loop is CASSQQTGETQYF. DNA for the CDR3: TGCGCCAGCAGCCAACAGACGGGGGAGACCCAGTACTTC.

This clonotype was seen a single time. V gene TRBV7-2 combines with J gene TRBJ2-3; D perhaps matches TRBD2 (7 bases). Germline CDR1 is SGHTA and CDR2 is FQGNSA. V lost 10 bases to trimming and J lost 2 bases, with 10 bases between them. CDR3 length: 12 amino acids. CDR3 sequence: CATGGPTDTQYF. Here the CDR3 DNA reads TGTGCCACCGGGGGGCCCACAGATACGCAGTATTTT.

Here the CDR3 reads CASSFNSQETQYF. CDR3 coding DNA: TGTGCCAGCAGCTTTAACAGCCAAGAGACCCAGTACTTC. The rearrangement uses TRBV7-9 and TRBJ2-5; D unresolved. The ends were cut back, 3 bases at V and 1 base at J, with 6 bases in the middle. The CDR3 is 13 amino acids. Germline CDR1 reads SEHNR; CDR2 reads FQNEAQ (reference sequence).